Below, 20 T cell receptor beta chains from the same sample are listed, as sequenced in a study of blood T cell repertoires in COVID-19 (dated by TCRdb to 2020 to 2021). The library came from the immunoSEQ multiplex PCR assay. The source is immuneACCESS, and TCRdb retained only in-frame sequences with V and J called. Part of the clones is not carried over; for the studies checked, unresolved V genes explain less than half of this, and the remainder is unexplained. Here the sample has approximately 200,000 clones; approximately 90% occur a single time. About a tenth of the sample rests with the top ten. The sample consisted of PBMCs or T cells enriched from blood (not recorded which). The source of these receptors is a man aged 18 to 29 with acute COVID-19.

The CDR3 nucleotides read TGCGCCAGCAGTCCCGGGACAGGGTGGTACGAGCAGTACTTC. Protein sequence: CASSPGTGWYEQYF. V and J are TRBV5-1 and TRBJ2-7; 9 nucleotides agree with TRBD1. Trimming at V came to 5 bases and at J to 4 bases, leaving 7 bases not matched to a gene. Germline assignment: CDR1 SGHRS and CDR2 YFSETQ. The CDR3 spans 14 residues. Looking up the rest from reference TRBV5-1 and TRBJ2-7 gives the full variable domain: KAGVTQTPRYLIKTRGQQVTLSCSPISGHRSVSWYQQTPGQGLQFLFEYFSETQRNKGNFPGRFSGRQFSNSRSEMNVSTLELGDSALYLCASSPGTGWYEQYFGPGTRLTVT.

This chain joins TRBV11-2 and TRBJ2-5; 9 bases map to TRBD1. V lost 5 bases, J lost 3 bases, and 1 base stayed unmatched. CDR3 length: 13 residues. CDR1 and CDR2 from the germline V gene are SGHAT and FQNNGV. The chain's CDR3 is CASSRTGEETQYF. In DNA, the CDR3 is TGTGCCAGCAGCCGGACAGGGGAAGAGACCCAGTACTTC.

For the CDR3, the DNA is TGTGCCAGCAGCTTAAGGGCGGGAGTTTTCAACGACAATGAGCAGTTCTTC. Translated: CASSLRAGVFNDNEQFF. The V gene is TRBV11-2, the J gene TRBJ2-1, with 7 bases fitting TRBD2. The CDR3 extends over 17 amino acids. With 2 bases clipped from V and 5 bases from J, the junction kept 12 bases outside the gene matches. Germline CDR1 SGHAT, CDR2 FQNNGV.

The V call is TRBV11-3, the J call TRBJ2-7, with 9 bases matching TRBD1. Trimming cost V 6 bases and J 5 bases; bases outside gene matches: 14. Germline values: CDR1 SGHNT, CDR2 YENEEA. The CDR3 has 16 amino acids. The CDR3 is CASSSYLGTGNDEQYF. The CDR3 bases are TGTGCCAGCAGTTCTTACCTGGGGACAGGGAACGACGAGCAGTACTTC.

This clone was counted between two and nine times. The chain recombines TRBV19 with TRBJ2-7; D ambiguous. The V end was cut by 4 bases, the J end by 4 bases, with 14 bases between. CDR1 LNHDA and CDR2 SQIVND come from the germline V gene (reference sequence). CDR3 length: 14 residues. CDR3 protein: CASSTGPFLYEQYF. In DNA, the CDR3 is TGTGCCAGTAGTACGGGTCCCTTCCTATACGAGCAGTACTTC.

The J gene is TRBJ1-5, the V gene TRBV28; no firm D call. Trimming left V 6 bases short and J 6 bases short, with 12 bases between. The length of the CDR3 is 13 residues. From germline, CDR1 is MDHEN and CDR2 SYDVKM. The CDR3 DNA reads TGTGCCAGCAGCTACATCCGAGGTCAGCCCCAGCATTTT. This translates into CASSYIRGQPQHF.

The CDR3 DNA sequence: TGCGCCAGCAGTGACGGACTAGCTGTCGAGCAGTACTTC. It specifies CASSDGLAVEQYF. V is TRBV10-1 and J is TRBJ2-7; 8 bases are a match to TRBD2. The CDR3 loop spans 13 amino acids. V trimming: 3 bases; J trimming: 6 bases; junction bases outside the gene matches: 4. Germline V gene data show CDR1 as WNHNN and CDR2 as SYGVQD (reference sequence).

The rearrangement uses TRBV7-9 and TRBJ1-2; 7 bases are a match to TRBD1. Germline assignment: CDR1 SEHNR and CDR2 FQNEAQ (reference sequence). V gave up 3 bases and J gave up 4 bases; unmatched junction bases: 5. This CDR3 spans 14 amino acids. CDR3 sequence: CASSFEGAGYGYTF. The CDR3, as DNA: TGTGCCAGCAGCTTCGAGGGGGCGGGCTATGGCTACACCTTC.

V is TRBV9 and J is TRBJ2-3; a possible D gene is TRBD2 (6 bases). CDR1 and CDR2 (germline): SGDLS, YYNGEE. V was cut by 0 bases and J by 1 base, with 12 bases left in between. The CDR3 has 16 amino acids. The CDR3 is CASSVAAGLGTDTQYF. CDR3 bases: TGTGCCAGCAGCGTAGCGGCGGGGCTCGGCACAGATACGCAGTATTTT.

The V gene is TRBV29-1, the J gene TRBJ1-4; maybe TRBD1 (6 bases). This CDR3 region has 13 residues. V was pared by 6 bases and J by 8 bases, with 16 bases between. CDR1 and CDR2 (germline): SQVTM, ANQGSEA. DNA of the CDR3: TGCAGCGTGAAAGTGGGGGCGCTCGAAAAACTGTTTTTT. Translation: CSVKVGALEKLFF.

The V call is TRBV5-1, the J call TRBJ2-7; 8 nucleotides line up with TRBD2. This CDR3 is 15 amino acids long. CDR1 is SGHRS and CDR2 is YFSETQ in the germline V gene. The V gene end was trimmed by 0 bases and the J gene end by 5 bases; junction bases not matched to a gene: 7. This chain's CDR3 is CASSLAEREYHEQYF. The DNA for the CDR3 is TGCGCCAGCAGCTTGGCCGAGCGGGAGTACCACGAGCAGTACTTC.

The genes are TRBV10-3 and TRBJ2-5; D might be TRBD2 (5 bases). The germline V gene has CDR1 ENHRY and CDR2 SYGVKD. The CDR3 contains 16 residues. V shed 0 bases and J shed 4 bases, with 15 bases lying between them. The CDR3 nucleotides are TGTGCCATCAGTGAGTCCGAGACACCCGGAGGAGAGACCCAGTACTTC. This codes for CAISESETPGGETQYF.

CDR3 sequence: CASRIPFRDTEAFF. The CDR3 region has the DNA TGTGCCAGCAGGATCCCCTTTAGAGACACTGAAGCTTTCTTT. J is TRBJ1-1 and V is TRBV11-2; D unclear. Germline CDR1 reads SGHAT; CDR2 reads FQNNGV. The CDR3 has 14 amino acids. Trimming took off 6 bases at V and 3 bases at J, with 14 bases between the two ends.

The chain uses TRBV7-9 and TRBJ2-7; 8 bases are shared with TRBD2. J was trimmed by 7 bases and V by 8 bases; bases with no gene match: 19. Germline V CDR1 and CDR2: SEHNR, FQNEAQ (reference sequence). The CDR3 length is 16 residues. The CDR3 sequence is CASLPVRASGPVEQYF. CDR3 coding DNA: TGTGCCAGCCTCCCAGTGAGGGCTAGCGGGCCGGTTGAGCAGTACTTC. The whole variable domain, remainder taken from reference TRBV7-9 and TRBJ2-7, is DTGVSQNPRHKITKRGQNVTFRCDPISEHNRLYWYRQTLGQGPEFLTYFQNEAQLEKSRLLSDRFSAERPKGSFSTLEIQRTEQGDSAMYLCASLPVRASGPVEQYFGPGTRLTVT.

This chain uses TRBV7-9 with TRBJ1-1; D may be TRBD1 (6 bases). The CDR3 runs 14 residues. The germline CDR1 and CDR2 sequences are SEHNR and FQNEAQ (reference sequence). Between the trimmed V and J ends, which lost 3 bases and 1 base, there was a span of 9 bases. The CDR3 protein is CASSFGQKNTEAFF. The CDR3 DNA follows: TGTGCCAGCAGCTTTGGACAGAAGAACACTGAAGCTTTCTTT. Together with reference TRBV7-9 and TRBJ1-1, the CDR3 gives the full variable domain: DTGVSQNPRHKITKRGQNVTFRCDPISEHNRLYWYRQTLGQGPEFLTYFQNEAQLEKSRLLSDRFSAERPKGSFSTLEIQRTEQGDSAMYLCASSFGQKNTEAFFGQGTRLTVV.

The rearrangement uses TRBV29-1 and TRBJ2-2; TRBD2 matches 11 bases. The CDR3 covers 15 residues. Germline CDR1 SQVTM, CDR2 ANQGSEA. The J segment lost 5 bases and the V segment lost 6 bases, leaving 8 bases of the junction unmatched. CDR3 coding DNA: TGCAGCGTAATTAGCGGGAGGGGCGAAACCGGGGAGCTGTTTTTT. Translating gives CSVISGRGETGELFF.

The chain carries TRBV28 and TRBJ2-5, with 9 bases that match TRBD1. The CDR3 totals 13 residues. V gave up 8 bases and J gave up 5 bases; unmatched junction bases: 6. Germline CDR1 reads MDHEN; CDR2 reads SYDVKM. CDR3 in DNA: TGTGCCAGCGGGGGACAGGGTGGGGAGACCCAGTACTTC. This codes for CASGGQGGETQYF.

CDR3 region: CASSFLAGGTLYEQYF. Here the CDR3 DNA reads TGCGCCAGCAGCTTTTTAGCGGGAGGGACCCTCTACGAGCAGTACTTC. The chain has TRBV5-1 and TRBJ2-7; 11 bases fit TRBD2. CDR3 length: 16 amino acids. The J segment lost 3 bases and the V segment lost 2 bases, leaving 7 bases of the junction unmatched. Germline CDR1 SGHRS, CDR2 YFSETQ.

The chain employs TRBV7-9 and TRBJ1-3, with 7 positions matching TRBD1. The CDR3 runs 16 residues. CDR1 and CDR2 (germline): SEHNR, FQNEAQ (reference sequence). V was clipped by 5 bases and J by 0 bases; unmatched bases: 7. The CDR3 sequence: CASSQQTGASGNTIYF. The CDR3 region has the DNA TGTGCCAGCAGCCAACAAACAGGGGCCTCTGGAAACACCATATATTTT.

The V call is TRBV11-3, the J call TRBJ2-5; 8 bases match TRBD2. The CDR3 has 15 residues. CDR1 is SGHNT, CDR2 YENEEA, per germline. V lost 4 bases, J lost 5 bases, and 9 bases stayed unmatched. The CDR3 here is CASSSPWQREETQYF. For the CDR3, the DNA is TGTGCCAGCAGCTCTCCCTGGCAGCGGGAGGAGACCCAGTACTTC.